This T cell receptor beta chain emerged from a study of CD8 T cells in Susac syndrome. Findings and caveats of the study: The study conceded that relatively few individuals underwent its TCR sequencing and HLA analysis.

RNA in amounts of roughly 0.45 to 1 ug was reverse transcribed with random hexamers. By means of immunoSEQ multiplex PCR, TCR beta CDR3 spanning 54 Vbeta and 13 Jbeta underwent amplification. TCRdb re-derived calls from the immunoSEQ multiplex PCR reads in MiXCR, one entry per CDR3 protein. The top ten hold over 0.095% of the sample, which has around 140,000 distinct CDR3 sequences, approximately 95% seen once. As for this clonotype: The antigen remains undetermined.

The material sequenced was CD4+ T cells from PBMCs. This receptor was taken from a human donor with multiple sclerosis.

In DNA, the CDR3 is TGTGCCAGCAGCGGGAGGACTAGCGGGGCTTCCTACAATGAGCAGTTCTTC. It codes for CASSGRTSGASYNEQFF. This chain joins TRBV9 and TRBJ2-1, with TRBD2 matching 12 bases. J lost 1 base, V lost 3 bases, and 5 bases had no gene match. CDR3 length: 17 residues. The germline V gene encodes CDR1 SGDLS and CDR2 YYNGEE.